This entry describes one T cell receptor beta chain. This clone has a single count. Its binding antigen is unknown. There are no base qualities to consult, and no much larger clone falls within one base. The data are from a study of PD-L1 blockade in urothelial cancer (TCRdb year 2017). Concerning the study at large: Every patient began therapy in 2014 and was given atezolizumab 1,200 mg intravenously every 3 weeks. About 85% of the 29 patients were males with bladder-origin urothelial cancer, and about 60% of the 29 reported a prior smoking history. Patients had an ECOG performance status of 0 or 1 and had received between 0 and 3 prior chemotherapy regimens. Blood samples were analyzed at two time points: 3 weeks after treatment start (second dose) and 6 weeks after treatment start. Blood samples yielded a median of around 150,000 T cells and tens of thousands of unique TCRs, with median clonality around 0.083. Somatic, immune and clinical correlates of response to PD-L1 blockade with atezolizumab in urothelial cancer were the focus of an exploratory multi-omic analysis. Pretreatment tumor samples, along with matched peripheral blood serially collected before and after atezolizumab treatment, were subjected to TCR sequencing. Durable clinical benefit meant progression-free survival longer than 6 months, and TCR features were also tested against progression-free and overall survival. Whole exome sequencing and RNA sequencing of pretreatment tumors were performed alongside TCR sequencing in the same patients. Durable clinical benefit was achieved by nine patients but not by the remaining 20. Pretreatment blood TCR-seq was available for fewer than 30 patients, at least one posttreatment blood collection was obtained for about 24 patients, and tumor TCR-seq was available for about 24 patients. Study-wide findings and limitations: Because the sample size was small (n of about 29) and many exploratory analyses were performed, the results are intended to be hypothesis-generating. Among patients with durable benefit, tumor-associated TCR clones showed greater expansion in peripheral blood 3 weeks after treatment started (n ≈ 23, p = 0.022). Improved progression-free and overall survival was associated with having pretreatment peripheral blood TCR clonality below the median.

The label giving this sample's time point can be read as: pretreatment peripheral blood. The cohort comprised 25 to 30 patients with locally advanced or metastatic urothelial carcinoma treated at Memorial Sloan Kettering on a trial protocol. Peripheral blood mononuclear cells were collected pretreatment and during treatment, at between 1 and 8 total time points per patient. The Qiagen DNeasy Blood extraction kit was used to purify genomic DNA from total PBMCs and tumor samples. PBMCs were collected pretreatment and during treatment and were isolated and stored as previously described. Unmatched junction bases come to 13, with V trimmed by 5 bases and J by 7 bases. The germline V gene (reference sequence) specifies LNHDA as CDR1 and SQIVND as CDR2. The CDR3 has 15 amino acids, counting the end cysteine and phenylalanine. Just the 45-base CDR3 DNA is kept, in frame starting at base 1. Synthetic TCR analog templates were spiked into each PCR so that absolute template abundance could be estimated from read counts. The immunoSEQ assay used bias-controlled V and J gene primers to amplify TCRbeta CDR3 regions from genomic DNA. Rearranged TCRbeta segments were sequenced at approximately 20X coverage. As for the original processing: Sequencing errors were corrected by clustering and CDR3s were annotated against IMGT to assign V, D and J genes. Out-of-frame and stop-codon sequences were excluded, and only productive TCRbeta rearrangements were used in downstream analyses. Clonality was calculated as one minus the Shannon entropy normalized by the log of the number of unique productive sequences. Clones differing between time points or between blood and tumor were identified using Fisher's exact test with Benjamini-Hochberg correction, with an adjusted p below 0.01 applied as the threshold. This immuneACCESS table, as held by TCRdb, lists in-frame sequences with V and J called but not all clones. Of the missing ones, under half trace to an unresolved V gene in checked studies; the others have no known cause. V and J calls and clone size are those listed in that table; D and trimming were worked out from the DNA. The sample contains tens of thousands of clones, around 90% of them found a single time. The ten biggest clones cover 1.6% of the sample.

This chain joins TRBV19 to TRBJ2-7, and 8 junction bases match TRBD1. The starting material was PBMCs, obtained around atezolizumab (anti-PD-L1) treatment. The TCR comes from a man aged 55 to 70 with urothelial cancer. The CDR3 sequence is CASSDGQGFPSEQYF. The nucleotide sequence reads as follows: TGTGCCAGTAGTGATGGACAGGGCTTTCCCTCGGAGCAGTACTTC.